These 8 T cell receptor beta chains came from one sample sequenced in a study of blood T cell repertoires in COVID-19. Profiled with immunoSEQ multiplex PCR; TCRdb holds only in-frame clones, not every one. The top ten clones hold approximately 4.6% of a sample with fewer than 350,000 clones, about 86% of them seen once. The sequenced sample consisted of PBMCs or T cells enriched from blood (not recorded which). These receptors originate from a woman aged 40 to 55 with acute COVID-19.

J is TRBJ2-1 and V is TRBV19; 12 nucleotides agree with TRBD2. With 7 bases clipped from V and 2 bases from J, the junction kept 6 bases outside the gene matches. Germline-derived CDR1 and CDR2 are LNHDA and SQIVND (reference sequence). The CDR3 covers 16 residues. The CDR3 loop reads CASTKGLAGTYNEQFF. CDR3 bases: TGTGCCAGTACTAAAGGACTAGCGGGAACCTACAATGAGCAGTTCTTC.

This chain connects TRBV10-3 to TRBJ2-5; 14 bases agree with TRBD2. Per the germline V gene, CDR1 is ENHRY and CDR2 is SYGVKD. V dropped 6 bases and J dropped 3; count of bases not matched to a gene: 9. This CDR3 spans 17 amino acids. The CDR3 DNA is TGTGCCATCAGCCGACTAGGGACTAGCGGGAGTAAAGAGACCCAGTACTTC. It specifies CAISRLGTSGSKETQYF.

The V call is TRBV18, the J call TRBJ2-7; no definite D call. The CDR3 extends over 14 amino acids. Germline V gene sequence: CDR1 KGHSH, CDR2 LQKENI. The V and J ends lost 6 bases and 0 bases respectively, with 12 bases between them. In DNA, the CDR3 is TGTGCCAGCTCGTTAGCCACGGTCTCCTACGAGCAGTACTTC. Translating gives CASSLATVSYEQYF.

The rearrangement uses TRBV7-2 and TRBJ1-2, with D possibly being TRBD1 (5 bases). This CDR3 region has 16 residues. V dropped 5 bases and J dropped 0 bases, with 16 bases sitting between them. Germline CDR1 SGHTA, CDR2 FQGNSA. CDR3 amino acids: CASSIAGPTTNYGYTF. CDR3 DNA: TGTGCCAGCAGCATTGCGGGACCTACGACTAACTATGGCTACACCTTC.

The sample holds one count of this clone. The chain recombines TRBV24-1 with TRBJ2-1; TRBD1 matches at 11 bases. The CDR3 length is 16 residues. V lost 3 bases to trimming and J lost 9 bases; unmatched junction nucleotides: 9. Per germline, CDR1 KGHDR and CDR2 SFDVKD. The DNA of the CDR3 is TGTGCCACCAGTGATCCCGGACAGGGGGCGCTCCCTGAGCAGTTCTTC. It is translated as CATSDPGQGALPEQFF.

V usage is TRBV21-1 and J usage is TRBJ2-7; TRBD2 was called by the table and not checked on the DNA. TRBV21-1 is designated a pseudogene. There are 12 residues in the CDR3. CDR3 coding DNA: TGTGCCTGGTGGACGGGGACCTACGAGCAGTACTTC. It specifies CAWWTGTYEQYF.

The V and J genes are TRBV19 and TRBJ2-2, with 9 bases lining up with TRBD2. After removal of 0 bases from V and 1 base from J, the junction contained 3 bases not matched to a gene. Germline lookup yields CDR1 LNHDA and CDR2 SQIVND (reference sequence). The CDR3 runs 17 residues. CDR3 sequence reads: CASSIDRLAVNTGELFF. Here the CDR3 DNA reads TGTGCCAGTAGTATAGATCGACTAGCGGTGAACACCGGGGAGCTGTTTTTT. The full variable domain, with the rest looked up from reference TRBV19 and TRBJ2-2, is DGGITQSPKYLFRKEGQNVTLSCEQNLNHDAMYWYRQDPGQGLRLIYYSQIVNDFQKGDIAEGYSVSREKKESFPLTVTSAQKNPTAFYLCASSIDRLAVNTGELFFGEGSRLTVL.

V and J are TRBV4-2 and TRBJ1-6, with 9 bases that match TRBD1. CDR3 size: 14 residues. The germline V gene has CDR1 LGHNA and CDR2 YNFKEQ. The V and J ends lost 3 bases and 8 bases, in that order; junction bases with no gene match: 2. The CDR3 reads CASSQGQGDSPLHF. The DNA of the CDR3 is TGTGCCAGCAGCCAGGGACAGGGCGATTCACCCCTCCACTTT.